The clone carrying this T cell receptor beta chain was counted many times. This record comes from a study of T cells in Graves' hyperthyroidism and ophthalmopathy. What was amplified from RNA transcripts were TCR beta CDR3 regions. A first-round RT-PCR of the TCR CDR3 used the HTBI primer set. One entry per CDR3 protein results from TCRdb running MiXCR on the multiplex PCR reads. The sample consists of about 400,000 distinct CDR3 sequences, about 15% of them appearing once. This CDR3 region has 17 residues. Germline V CDR1 and CDR2: LGHDT, YNNKEL (reference sequence). Trimming took 2 bases from V and 1 from J; bases not matched to a gene: 5. Patients with uncontrolled infections, other autoimmune diseases, pregnancy or lactation were excluded. The authors obtained PBMCs from over 7.5 ml of fresh peripheral blood.

The receptor was isolated from a woman younger than 45 with Graves' hyperthyroidism. The rearrangement links TRBV3-1 to TRBJ2-1; 10 bases are shared with TRBD2. The sample taken for sequencing was blood. The CDR3 reads CASSQIRAGGSYNEQFF. The CDR3 region has the DNA TGTGCCAGCAGCCAAATAAGAGCGGGAGGGTCCTACAATGAGCAGTTCTTC.